The clone carrying this T cell receptor (beta chain) was observed many times. As yet, its antigen is unknown. This record comes from a study of identical twins. Study conclusions and caveats: Its conclusions, products of cross-sectional statistical analysis, did not come from following the same donors. Invariant MAIT and iNKT cells are populations that could partly confound zero-insertion analyses. The abundant beta clonotypes from cord blood had fewer insertions, and memory repertoires had none of this.

cDNA carried unique molecular identifiers, and a universal primer site was added by template switching. TCRdb used MiXCR to reprocess the 5' RACE reads, holding one entry per CDR3 protein. The sample lists some 240,000 distinct CDR3 sequences, over 9.5% occurring once. Trimming cost V 6 bases and J 1 base, with 22 bases left between them. The germline gives CDR1 SQVTM, CDR2 ANQGSEA. This CDR3 is 16 amino acids long. The sequence derives from a man aged 50 or older in good health. Sequencing was done on a sample of memory T cells sorted from blood. The rearrangement links TRBV29-1 to TRBJ2-7; weak D call: TRBD1 (5 bases). Written as DNA, the CDR3 is TGCAGCGTCGAAATGTACACGCCTGACAGTTCCTACGAGCAGTACTTC. Its protein product is CSVEMYTPDSSYEQYF.